The 18 T cell receptor beta chains reported below all come from one sample, sequenced in a study of identical twins. A single record per CDR3 protein comes from TCRdb applying MiXCR to the 5' RACE reads. This table has some 560,000 distinct CDR3 sequences, 9.6% appearing once. This sample also appeared in a second study, on yellow fever vaccine responses in identical twins.

Sequencing used PBMCs. The receptors derive from a woman aged 18 to 35 in good health.

The chain joins TRBV15 to TRBJ2-5, with 14 bases identical to TRBD2. V trimming: 1 base; J trimming: 5 bases; junction bases outside the gene matches: 9. There are 18 residues in the CDR3. CDR1 is LNHNV and CDR2 is YYDKDF in the germline V gene (reference sequence). The CDR3 is CATSRGQTSGRDGETQYF. CDR3 nucleotide sequence: TGTGCCACCAGCAGAGGTCAGACTAGCGGGAGGGACGGGGAGACCCAGTACTTC. Filled out from reference TRBV15 and TRBJ2-5, the complete variable domain reads DAMVIQNPRYQVTQFGKPVTLSCSQTLNHNVMYWYQQKSSQAPKLLFHYYDKDFNNEADTPDNFQSRRPNTSFCFLDIRSPGLGDTAMYLCATSRGQTSGRDGETQYFGPGTRLLVL.

This clonotype appeared a few times. This rearrangement joins TRBV5-1 to TRBJ2-2, with D maybe TRBD2 (6 bases). The CDR3 has 14 residues. Trimming stripped 7 bases from V and 5 bases from J, with 15 bases between. Germline V gene lookup returns CDR1 SGHRS and CDR2 YFSETQ. The CDR3 coding sequence is TGCGCCAGCTGCAGCCTCCGGGGGACCGGGGAGCTGTTTTTT. It translates to CASCSLRGTGELFF. The variable domain in full, with the rest retrieved from reference TRBV5-1 and TRBJ2-2, is KAGVTQTPRYLIKTRGQQVTLSCSPISGHRSVSWYQQTPGQGLQFLFEYFSETQRNKGNFPGRFSGRQFSNSRSEMNVSTLELGDSALYLCASCSLRGTGELFFGEGSRLTVL.

This clonotype was picked up many times. The chain is built from TRBV6-1 and TRBJ1-3; perhaps TRBD1 as D (5 bases). Looked up from germline, CDR1 is MNHNS and CDR2 is SASEGT. This CDR3 comprises 13 residues. Trimming took off 4 bases at V and 2 bases at J, with 6 bases between the two ends. CDR3 loop: CASSGGAGNTIYF. CDR3 DNA sequence: TGTGCCAGCAGTGGGGGGGCTGGAAACACCATATATTTT.

The sample holds many counts of this clonotype. J is TRBJ2-7 and V is TRBV6-1, with 11 bases fitting TRBD1. V lost 7 bases, J lost 3 bases, and 2 bases stayed unmatched. This CDR3 is 13 amino acids long. The germline gives CDR1 MNHNS, CDR2 SASEGT. CDR3 protein: CASMGTGGYEQYF. CDR3 in DNA: TGTGCCAGCATGGGGACAGGGGGCTACGAGCAGTACTTC.

Many counts were recorded for this clonotype. The V and J genes are TRBV2 and TRBJ1-2, with no clear D. Trimming cost V 6 bases and J 9 bases, with 14 bases left between them. The germline V gene encodes CDR1 SNHLY and CDR2 FYNNEI. This CDR3 is 12 amino acids long. The DNA of the CDR3 is TGTGCCAGCAGGGAGTCGGCCATGAGCTACACCTTC. This codes for CASRESAMSYTF. The full variable domain, rest sourced from reference TRBV2 and TRBJ1-2, is EPEVTQTPSHQVTQMGQEVILRCVPISNHLYFYWYRQILGQKVEFLVSFYNNEISEKSEIFDDQFSVERPDGSNFTLKIRSTKLEDSAMYFCASRESAMSYTFGSGTRLTVV.

The chain uses TRBV20-1 and TRBJ2-5, with D tentatively TRBD1 (5 bases). Trimming took 6 bases from V and 2 from J, leaving 10 bases between them. The CDR3 runs 12 residues. Per the germline V gene, CDR1 is DFQATT and CDR2 is SNEGSKA (reference sequence). The CDR3 nucleotides read TGCAGTGCCACAGACAGTCAAGAGACCCAGTACTTC. Its translation is CSATDSQETQYF.

This clonotype was seen a few times. The chain employs TRBV6-5 and TRBJ2-1, with 13 bases aligning to TRBD2. CDR3 length equals 16 residues. CDR1 and CDR2 from the germline V gene are MNHEY and SVGAGI. The J segment lost 8 bases and the V segment lost 4 bases, leaving 8 bases of the junction unmatched. CDR3 nucleotide sequence: TGTGCCAGCAGTTGGGCCGGGACTAGCGGGATTGATGAGCAGTTCTTC. Its protein is CASSWAGTSGIDEQFF.

This clonotype was counted many times. V usage is TRBV5-5 and J usage is TRBJ2-1, with TRBD1 matching over 8 bases. V lost 2 bases and J lost 15; bases outside the gene matches: 7. Germline V gene sequence: CDR1 SGHKS, CDR2 YYEKEE (reference sequence). The CDR3 loop spans 12 amino acids. This CDR3 reads CASSFSGGSGFF. As DNA, the CDR3 is TGTGCCAGCAGCTTCTCAGGGGGCTCAGGGTTCTTC.

This clonotype turned up a few times. The chain carries TRBV6-5 and TRBJ1-6; unclear D gene. V was cut by 3 bases and J by 12 bases, with 15 bases left in between. The CDR3 has 14 amino acids. Germline V gene lookup returns CDR1 MNHEY and CDR2 SVGAGI. Here the CDR3 reads CASSYFGPSGPLHF. In DNA form, the CDR3 reads TGTGCCAGCAGTTATTTCGGGCCTAGCGGACCCCTCCACTTT.

The V call is TRBV28, the J call TRBJ2-2, with D perhaps matching TRBD1 (7 bases). The CDR3 contains 15 residues. Germline V gene sequence: CDR1 MDHEN, CDR2 SYDVKM. The CDR3 reads CVAQGGPTNTGELFF. The CDR3, as DNA: TGTGTCGCCCAGGGGGGCCCAACGAACACCGGGGAGCTGTTTTTT.

The chain recombines TRBV4-3 with TRBJ2-6, with D possibly being TRBD1 or TRBD2 (5 bases each). V was cut by 1 base and J by 4 bases, with 11 bases left in between. Germline assignment: CDR1 LGHNA and CDR2 YSLEER. This CDR3 has 16 residues. DNA of the CDR3: TGCGCCAGCAGCCAAGGGTGGGGGTCCGGGGCCAACGTCCTGACTTTC. This encodes CASSQGWGSGANVLTF.

This clonotype was picked up many times. V and J are TRBV12-5 and TRBJ2-3, with 10 bases aligning to TRBD2. The germline V gene has CDR1 LGHNT and CDR2 FRNRAP. V lost 4 bases and J lost 4; bases outside the gene matches: 2. CDR3 length: 14 residues. The CDR3 region has the DNA TGTGCTAGTGGTTCTAGCGGGAGCGCAGATACGCAGTATTTT. Translation gives CASGSSGSADTQYF.

The chain uses TRBV18 and TRBJ2-5; 7 bases agree with TRBD2. With 5 bases clipped from V and 1 base from J, the junction kept 4 bases outside the gene matches. CDR1 is KGHSH, CDR2 LQKENI, per germline. The CDR3 has 14 amino acids. CDR3 sequence reads: CASSSRLAQETQYF. DNA for the CDR3: TGTGCCAGCTCATCGAGACTAGCCCAAGAGACCCAGTACTTC.

The V gene is TRBV11-2, the J gene TRBJ2-5; D call uncertain. There are 15 residues in the CDR3. Trimming cost V 1 base and J 4 bases, with 13 bases left between them. From germline, CDR1 is SGHAT and CDR2 FQNNGV. The CDR3 sequence is CASSLGTGRSETQYF. The CDR3 region has the DNA TGTGCCAGCAGCTTAGGAACGGGTCGGTCAGAGACCCAGTACTTC.

This clonotype was recorded at least ten times. The rearrangement joins TRBV7-8 to TRBJ2-1, with 7 nucleotides matching TRBD2. CDR1 and CDR2 (germline): SGHVS, FQNEAQ. The CDR3 length is 15 residues. After removal of 4 bases from V and 4 bases from J, the junction contained 7 bases not matched to a gene. CDR3: CASSSIVGGYNEQFF. The CDR3 coding sequence is TGTGCCAGCAGCTCCATCGTGGGGGGGTACAATGAGCAGTTCTTC.

This clonotype appeared many times. V is TRBV29-1 and J is TRBJ2-3; 10 nucleotides match TRBD2. V gave up 2 bases and J gave up 2 bases; unmatched junction bases: 4. The CDR3 contains 15 residues. Germline V CDR1 and CDR2: SQVTM, ANQGSEA. CDR3 in DNA: TGCAGCGTTGAATTTCTAGCGGGAGTCACAGATACGCAGTATTTT. Translating it yields CSVEFLAGVTDTQYF.

This rearrangement joins TRBV19 to TRBJ1-1; the D gene is possibly TRBD1 (5 bases). This CDR3 is built from 14 residues. Germline CDR1 LNHDA, CDR2 SQIVND (reference sequence). Trimming cost V 9 bases and J 1 base, with 15 bases left between them. The CDR3 DNA reads as TGTGCCAGCGCCTTAGGGACCACGAACACTGAAGCTTTCTTT. This translates into CASALGTTNTEAFF.

This clonotype was counted many times. The rearrangement links TRBV10-3 to TRBJ1-2, with 12 bases identical to TRBD1. V gave up 3 bases and J gave up 5 bases; unmatched junction bases: 4. The CDR3 loop spans 15 amino acids. Germline CDR1 and CDR2: ENHRY and SYGVKD. CDR3: CAISEPGQGAYGYTF. In nucleotides, the CDR3 is TGTGCCATCAGTGAACCGGGACAGGGGGCTTATGGCTACACCTTC.